The 27 T cell receptor beta chains in this list originate from one sample, sequenced in a study of blood T cells in healthy people across ages. Sample-barcoded 5' priming and a J-beta primer mix drove a second PCR of about 6 to 12 cycles. TCRdb re-called the 5' RACE reads with MiXCR, one entry per CDR3 protein. The table has about 770,000 distinct CDR3 sequences, around two fifths seen once. The material sequenced was blood. The receptors originated from a man aged 55 to 70 in good health.

V usage is TRBV20-1 and J usage is TRBJ1-5, with 9 nucleotides matching TRBD1. The CDR3 is 16 residues long. CDR1 and CDR2 from the germline V gene are DFQATT and SNEGSKA (reference sequence). V lost 0 bases and J lost 2; bases outside the gene matches: 5. DNA of the CDR3: TGCAGTGCTAGAGATCCGGGACAGGGAGGCAATCAGCCCCAGCATTTT. This codes for CSARDPGQGGNQPQHF.

This sequence joins TRBV7-9 and TRBJ2-6; D may be TRBD1 (6 bases). Germline-derived CDR1 and CDR2 are SEHNR and FQNEAQ (reference sequence). V was shortened by 6 bases and J by 0 bases, with 12 bases between the two germline ends. The CDR3 covers 16 residues. CDR3 nucleotide sequence: TGTGCCAGCAGTCAAGGGACAAGCTCTGGGGCCAACGTCCTGACTTTC. Its protein product is CASSQGTSSGANVLTF.

This clonotype was observed a single time. The genes are TRBV12-3 or TRBV12-4 and TRBJ2-7, with D possibly TRBD1 on 6 matching bases. CDR3 size: 12 residues. V lost 3 bases and J lost 9, with 12 bases in between. In nucleotides, the CDR3 is TGTGCCAGCAGTTTGGACAGTAAGATGCAGTACTTC. As protein: CASSLDSKMQYF.

This clonotype was observed a few times. The chain links TRBV12-3 or TRBV12-4 to TRBJ1-1; D is ambiguous. V was trimmed by 8 bases and J by 3 bases, leaving 10 bases between them. The CDR3 totals 12 residues. CDR3 nucleotides: TGTGCCAGCTCTAGCAGGTACACTGAAGCTTTCTTT. Encoded protein: CASSSRYTEAFF.

The V gene is TRBV5-6, the J gene TRBJ2-3; D uncertain. Trimming shortened V by 0 bases and J by 6 bases, and 11 bases separated the two germline ends. The CDR3 length is 14 residues. CDR1 SGHDT and CDR2 YYEEEE come from the germline V gene. Written as DNA, the CDR3 is TGTGCCAGCAGCTTGGCCGGTCTCAGGGATACGCAGTATTTT. Encoded protein: CASSLAGLRDTQYF.

This clonotype was counted only a few times. The chain recombines TRBV4-3 with TRBJ1-2; D might be TRBD1 (5 bases). Trimming removed 3 bases from V and 0 bases from J, with 8 bases in between. CDR1 LGHNA and CDR2 YSLEER come from the germline V gene. This CDR3 comprises 14 residues. For the CDR3, the DNA is TGCGCCAGCAGCCACCCGGGGGCTAACTATGGCTACACCTTC. Amino acids: CASSHPGANYGYTF.

Details on this clonotype: One junction end disagrees with the germline gene, perhaps due to a read error. V is TRBV7-2 and J is TRBJ1-5; possibly TRBD1 for D (6 bases). The CDR3 runs to 15 residues. CDR1 and CDR2 (germline): SGHTA, FQGNSA. CDR3 in amino acids: CANSSGGRANQPQHF. CDR3 in DNA: TGTGCCAACAGCTCGGGGGGCAGGGCTAATCAGCCCCAGCATTTT.

A few counts support this clonotype. The junction departs from the called germline gene at one end, perhaps through a read error. The chain uses TRBV6-2 or TRBV6-3 and TRBJ2-7; TRBD2 agrees at 13 bases. This CDR3 contains 18 residues. CDR1 MNHEY and CDR2 SVGEGT come from the germline V gene. CDR3 in amino acids: CASRYPPGLAGLSYEQYF. In DNA form, the CDR3 reads TGTGCCAGCCGTTATCCACCGGGACTAGCGGGACTCTCCTACGAGCAGTACTTC.

The chain has TRBV9 and TRBJ2-3; D not resolved. Germline V gene sequence: CDR1 SGDLS, CDR2 YYNGEE. Between the trimmed V and J ends, which lost 0 bases and 5 bases, there was a span of 7 bases. CDR3 length equals 13 residues. CDR3 sequence: CASSVEGRDTQYF. The DNA for the CDR3 is TGTGCCAGCAGCGTAGAGGGTCGAGATACGCAGTATTTT.

This chain uses TRBV12-3 or TRBV12-4 with TRBJ1-5; 9 nucleotides align to TRBD1. This CDR3 has 15 amino acids. V shed 7 bases, J shed 5 bases, and the junction held 9 bases outside the gene matches. CDR3 residues: CASTSGQGNYQPQHF. CDR3 sequence (DNA): TGTGCCAGCACCTCAGGACAGGGGAATTATCAGCCCCAGCATTTT.

The table lists this clonotype with a few counts. V gene TRBV7-2 combines with J gene TRBJ2-5; D gene ambiguous. The CDR3 runs 16 residues. Trimming took off 1 base at V and 2 bases at J, with 14 bases between the two ends. Germline loops: CDR1 SGHTA, CDR2 FQGNSA. The CDR3 nucleotides are TGTGCCAGCAGCTTAGGGTTTAGGGCAGTTCAAGAGACCCAGTACTTC. Residues: CASSLGFRAVQETQYF.

A few counts support this clonotype. The V and J genes are TRBV3-1 and TRBJ2-1; a weak D match, TRBD1 (6 bases). Germline assignment: CDR1 LGHDT and CDR2 YNNKEL (reference sequence). V was cut by 4 bases and J by 5 bases, with 18 bases left in between. This CDR3 contains 16 residues. In DNA, the CDR3 is TGTGCCAGCAGCCTCCGGACAGCCCGACCTAACAATGAGCAGTTCTTC. Translating gives CASSLRTARPNNEQFF.

In its sample, this clonotype was seen a few times. The V gene is TRBV28, the J gene TRBJ2-1; TRBD1 matches 10 bases. The germline gives CDR1 MDHEN, CDR2 SYDVKM. The CDR3 covers 14 residues. The junction had 7 bases not matched to a gene; V was cut back by 8 bases and J by 6 bases. The CDR3 reads CASPGTGAGNEQFF. CDR3 DNA: TGTGCCAGCCCCGGGACAGGGGCGGGCAATGAGCAGTTCTTC.

J is TRBJ1-2 and V is TRBV13, with TRBD1 matching over 10 bases. Germline lookup yields CDR1 PRHDT and CDR2 FYEKMQ (reference sequence). The CDR3 consists of 14 residues. The V segment lost 5 bases and the J segment 8 bases; nucleotides outside the gene matches: 8. This CDR3 reads CASSRQGAGSGYTF. The CDR3 DNA follows: TGTGCCAGCAGCCGACAGGGGGCAGGTTCGGGCTACACCTTC.

As for this clonotype: A much larger clone lies a single base off, so this may be a read error. This chain links TRBV20-1 with TRBJ2-5; 15 bases fit TRBD2. V was pared by 0 bases and J by 11 bases, with 13 bases of the junction left unmatched. The CDR3 length is 17 residues. Per the germline V gene, CDR1 is DFQATT and CDR2 is SNEGSKA (reference sequence). The DNA of the CDR3 is TGCAGTGCTAGAGATCGGACTAGCGGGGGGGCGGGGAATGAGCAGTACTTC. Translating gives CSARDRTSGGAGNEQYF.

This chain joins TRBV20-1 and TRBJ1-6; possible D gene TRBD1, 6 bases. Germline-derived CDR1 and CDR2 are DFQATT and SNEGSKA (reference sequence). The CDR3 consists of 13 residues. V was trimmed by 2 bases and J by 10 bases, leaving 12 bases between them. In DNA form, the CDR3 reads TGCAGTGCTAGATTGGGGGCACAGTCACCCCTCCACTTT. This gives the protein CSARLGAQSPLHF.

V is TRBV6-1 and J is TRBJ2-1; 8 bases fit TRBD1. This CDR3 has 13 residues. In germline, CDR1 is MNHNS, CDR2 SASEGT. Trimming cost V 4 bases and J 13 bases; bases outside gene matches: 9. CDR3 DNA: TGTGCCAGCAGTGTACGACAGGGGCAACCACAGTTCTTC. Its protein product is CASSVRQGQPQFF.

The chain has TRBV7-2 and TRBJ2-2; 7 bases fit TRBD1. This CDR3 spans 16 amino acids. Germline CDR1 and CDR2: SGHTA and FQGNSA. V was clipped by 2 bases and J by 1 base; unmatched bases: 4. The CDR3 nucleotides read TGTGCCAGCAGCTTAAGGACAGGCATGAACACCGGGGAGCTGTTTTTT. It translates to CASSLRTGMNTGELFF.

This chain joins TRBV6-1 and TRBJ2-7; 10 nucleotides line up with TRBD1. V trimming: 4 bases; J trimming: 7 bases; junction bases outside the gene matches: 13. The CDR3 totals 16 residues. Germline V gene data show CDR1 as MNHNS and CDR2 as SASEGT. CDR3 protein: CASSAPRQGASREQYF. In DNA form, the CDR3 reads TGTGCCAGCAGTGCACCCCGACAGGGGGCATCTCGGGAGCAGTACTTC.

The chain joins TRBV7-2 to TRBJ2-5; 12 bases map to TRBD1. The germline gives CDR1 SGHTA, CDR2 FQGNSA. The CDR3 runs to 17 residues. V gave up 5 bases and J gave up 11 bases; unmatched junction bases: 18. DNA for the CDR3: TGTGCCAGCAGCCCAAACGATCCGGGACAGGGGGCGGATGAGCAGTACTTC. This gives the protein CASSPNDPGQGADEQYF. Based on the CDR3 plus reference TRBV7-2 and TRBJ2-5, the full variable domain is GAGVSQSPSNKVTEKGKDVELRCDPISGHTALYWYRQSLGQGLEFLIYFQGNSAPDKSGLPSDRFSAERTGGSVSTLTIQRTQQEDSAVYLCASSPNDPGQGADEQYFGPGTRLLVL.

Note on this clonotype: Mismatch with germline at one junction end may stem from a read error. The chain combines TRBV3-1 with TRBJ2-7; TRBD2 matches 10 bases. Per the germline V gene, CDR1 is LGHDT and CDR2 is YNNKEL (reference sequence). The CDR3 sequence is 16 residues long. CDR3 sequence: CASSPQSGGATHEQYF. CDR3 nucleotides: TGTGCCAGCAGCCCACAAAGCGGGGGGGCGACCCACGAACAGTACTTC.

This clonotype was observed a few times. The rearrangement uses TRBV5-1 and TRBJ2-7; TRBD2 matches at 8 bases. The CDR3 extends over 17 amino acids. The ends lost 3 bases at V and 2 bases at J; junction bases unmatched: 13. Germline V gene sequence: CDR1 SGHRS, CDR2 YFSETQ. CDR3 sequence reads: CASSSGTRIDLAYEQYF. CDR3 nucleotides: TGCGCCAGCAGCTCCGGGACTAGAATTGATTTGGCCTACGAGCAGTACTTC. The full variable domain, completed using reference TRBV5-1 and TRBJ2-7, is KAGVTQTPRYLIKTRGQQVTLSCSPISGHRSVSWYQQTPGQGLQFLFEYFSETQRNKGNFPGRFSGRQFSNSRSEMNVSTLELGDSALYLCASSSGTRIDLAYEQYFGPGTRLTVT.

In its sample, this clonotype was seen a few times. This may stem from a read error, because a much larger clone lies one nucleotide away. The chain joins TRBV7-2 to TRBJ2-1; 9 bases align to TRBD2. The DNA end lines up better with TRBJ2-7; the J call may be wrong. The germline V gene encodes CDR1 SGHTA and CDR2 FQGNSA. The CDR3 is 16 residues long. CDR3 coding DNA: TGTGCCAGCAGCCGGACCGGGACTAGCTCCTACAATGAGCAGTACTTC. Encoded protein: CASSRTGTSSYNEQYF.

This clonotype was counted a few times. V gene TRBV20-1 combines with J gene TRBJ2-1; 13 nucleotides agree with TRBD2. The V gene's germline CDR1 is DFQATT and CDR2 SNEGSKA (reference sequence). This CDR3 has 19 amino acids. J was trimmed by 4 bases and V by 1 base; bases with no gene match: 13. The CDR3 DNA is TGCAGTGCTAGAGGAGGTGGACTAGCGGGGGCTCCCCTTTACAATGAGCAGTTCTTC. It encodes CSARGGGLAGAPLYNEQFF.

This clonotype was seen only a few times. This chain uses TRBV4-3 with TRBJ1-2; TRBD1 matches at 9 bases. After removal of 3 bases from V and 5 bases from J, the junction contained 10 bases not matched to a gene. This CDR3 comprises 16 residues. Germline V gene sequence: CDR1 LGHNA, CDR2 YSLEER. As DNA, the CDR3 is TGCGCCAGCAGCCAGGATCCGGGACAGGGAATGTATGGCTACACCTTC. This translates into CASSQDPGQGMYGYTF.

The rearrangement links TRBV7-8 to TRBJ2-1, with D uncertain. This CDR3 has 11 amino acids. Looked up from germline, CDR1 is SGHVS and CDR2 is FQNEAQ. The germline V and J ends were trimmed by 4 bases and 9 bases, with 7 bases remaining between them. CDR3 coding DNA: TGTGCCAGCAGCTACTGGGGTGAGCAGTTCTTC. It codes for CASSYWGEQFF.

The V gene is TRBV10-3, the J gene TRBJ2-7; TRBD1 agrees at 7 bases. CDR3 length: 12 amino acids. V shed 8 bases and J 5 bases; nucleotides not matched to a gene: 6. Germline V lookup: CDR1 ENHRY, CDR2 SYGVKD. DNA of the CDR3: TGTGCCATCGCGGCAGGGGGAGACGAGCAGTACTTC. Its translation: CAIAAGGDEQYF.